The 22 T cell receptor beta chains presented below share a single source sample, sequenced in a study of T cell responses to AZD1222 COVID-19 vaccine. Libraries were prepared by immunoSEQ multiplex PCR; TCRdb keeps only in-frame clonotypes and omits some of them. In the table there are about 150,000 clones, 91% of which are singletons. The source was peripheral blood, collected on day 0 of AZD1222 vaccination. The receptors were gathered from an adult in good health.

The chain has TRBV7-3 and TRBJ2-7, with 8 positions matching TRBD2. J gave up 3 bases and V 5 bases, and 9 bases lay outside the gene matches. Germline values: CDR1 SGHTA, CDR2 FQGTGA. The CDR3 has 15 amino acids. The CDR3 here is CASSPQAGVLYEQYF. DNA of the CDR3: TGTGCCAGCAGCCCCCAAGCGGGAGTGCTCTACGAGCAGTACTTC. Using reference TRBV7-3 and TRBJ2-7 for the parts outside the CDR3, the full variable domain is GAGVSQTPSNKVTEKGKYVELRCDPISGHTALYWYRQSLGQGPEFLIYFQGTGAADDSGLPNDRFFAVRPEGSVSTLKIQRTERGDSAVYLCASSPQAGVLYEQYFGPGTRLTVT.

V and J are TRBV6-6 and TRBJ1-6; 8 nucleotides agree with TRBD1. The junction had 6 bases not matched to a gene; V was cut back by 6 bases and J by 8 bases. CDR1 MNHNY and CDR2 SVGAGI come from the germline V gene (reference sequence). The CDR3 is 14 residues long. The DNA for the CDR3 is TGTGCCAGCAGAAGGTCAGGGGGCGATTCACCCCTCCACTTT. This codes for CASRRSGGDSPLHF.

This sequence joins TRBV7-3 and TRBJ1-1, with no clear D. The germline V gene encodes CDR1 SGHTA and CDR2 FQGTGA. V shed 1 base and J shed 6 bases, with 18 bases lying between them. The CDR3 sequence is 16 residues long. For the CDR3, the DNA is TGTGCCAGCAGCTTAAGAGCTTCGGGGTCGGGCGCTGAAGCTTTCTTT. As protein: CASSLRASGSGAEAFF.

This chain links TRBV5-1 with TRBJ1-3, with D perhaps matching TRBD1 (5 bases). This CDR3 region has 16 residues. Germline CDR1 SGHRS, CDR2 YFSETQ. Between the trimmed V and J ends, which lost 0 bases and 3 bases, there was a span of 13 bases. CDR3 sequence: CASSLDGAQFGNTIYF. Written as DNA, the CDR3 is TGCGCCAGCAGCTTGGATGGGGCTCAATTTGGAAACACCATATATTTT. The complete variable domain, with remaining parts taken from reference TRBV5-1 and TRBJ1-3, reads KAGVTQTPRYLIKTRGQQVTLSCSPISGHRSVSWYQQTPGQGLQFLFEYFSETQRNKGNFPGRFSGRQFSNSRSEMNVSTLELGDSALYLCASSLDGAQFGNTIYFGEGSWLTVV.

This chain uses TRBV19 with TRBJ1-6; the D is unclear. Germline CDR1 LNHDA, CDR2 SQIVND (reference sequence). V was cut by 6 bases and J by 5 bases, with 11 bases left in between. The CDR3 has 14 residues. CDR3 sequence reads: CASSRDRDNSPLHF. CDR3 DNA: TGTGCCAGTAGCCGGGATCGGGATAATTCACCCCTCCACTTT. The full variable domain, rest sourced from reference TRBV19 and TRBJ1-6, is DGGITQSPKYLFRKEGQNVTLSCEQNLNHDAMYWYRQDPGQGLRLIYYSQIVNDFQKGDIAEGYSVSREKKESFPLTVTSAQKNPTAFYLCASSRDRDNSPLHFGNGTRLTVT.

The rearrangement uses TRBV27 and TRBJ2-7, with D perhaps matching TRBD1 (5 bases). V was clipped by 5 bases and J by 6 bases, with 20 bases between them. In germline, CDR1 is MNHEY, CDR2 SMNVEV (reference sequence). CDR3 length: 15 amino acids. The CDR3 spells CASSGADPLSSEQYF. As DNA, the CDR3 is TGTGCCAGCAGTGGGGCTGACCCCCTGTCTTCCGAGCAGTACTTC.

The rearrangement joins TRBV5-8 to TRBJ2-1, with D unresolved. The CDR3 runs 15 residues. V lost 4 bases to trimming and J lost 3 bases, with 14 bases between them. Looked up from germline, CDR1 is SGHTS and CDR2 is YDEGEE. CDR3 sequence reads: CASSGIAVYYNEQFF. The CDR3 nucleotides are TGTGCCAGCAGCGGCATCGCGGTTTACTACAATGAGCAGTTCTTC.

The chain joins TRBV6-5 to TRBJ2-3; either TRBD1 or TRBD2 may supply D (6 bases each). Germline assignment: CDR1 MNHEY and CDR2 SVGAGI. CDR3 length: 15 residues. The germline V and J ends were trimmed by 8 bases and 0 bases, with 15 bases remaining between them. The CDR3 nucleotides read TGTGCCAGCCGGAGGGGGGCGGGAAGCACAGATACGCAGTATTTT. It yields the protein CASRRGAGSTDTQYF.

This clone was detected once. This chain joins TRBV28 and TRBJ2-2; D is possibly TRBD2 (6 bases). V lost 2 bases, J lost 6 bases, and 16 bases lay in between. The CDR3 length is 16 residues. Germline V gives CDR1 MDHEN, CDR2 SYDVKM. The CDR3, as DNA: TGTGCCAGCAGTTTACTGGGCGGGGTTAAATCCGGGGAGCTGTTTTTT. Translating it yields CASSLLGGVKSGELFF.

The genes are TRBV10-3 and TRBJ1-5; D is unresolved. The CDR3 runs 10 residues. Trimming removed 10 bases at V and 10 bases at J, with 11 bases between. The germline gives CDR1 ENHRY, CDR2 SYGVKD. CDR3 in amino acids: CATGPGPQHF. CDR3 sequence (DNA): TGTGCCACCGGGCCGGGACCCCAGCATTTT.

CDR3: CASSFGQANTGELFF. Written as DNA, the CDR3 is TGCGCCAGCAGCTTTGGACAGGCCAACACCGGGGAGCTGTTTTTT. The chain is built from TRBV5-1 and TRBJ2-2; the match to TRBD1 covers 7 bases. After removal of 2 bases from V and 2 bases from J, the junction contained 3 bases not matched to a gene. From germline, CDR1 is SGHRS and CDR2 YFSETQ. This CDR3 contains 15 residues.

The chain couples TRBV3-1 (or the pseudogene TRBV3-2) to TRBJ1-6; D gene unclear. Trimming shortened V by 2 bases and J by 9 bases, and 8 bases separated the two germline ends. Germline CDR1 and CDR2: LGHDT and YNNKEL (reference sequence). The CDR3 is 13 residues long. Here the CDR3 reads CASSQSTSSPLHF. CDR3 bases: TGTGCCAGCAGCCAAAGCACCTCTTCACCCCTCCACTTT.

The rearrangement joins TRBV7-9 to TRBJ1-1, with no clear D. CDR3 length: 11 amino acids. V was trimmed by 4 bases and J by 6 bases, leaving 6 bases between them. Germline V gene data show CDR1 as SEHNR and CDR2 as FQNEAQ (reference sequence). This CDR3 reads CASSSSPEAFF. As DNA, the CDR3 is TGTGCCAGCAGCTCGAGTCCTGAAGCTTTCTTT.

The chain is built from TRBV4-2 and TRBJ1-2; no clear D gene. Germline loops: CDR1 LGHNA, CDR2 YNFKEQ. Trimming removed 0 bases at V and 1 base at J, with 6 bases between. The CDR3 is made up of 14 amino acids. The CDR3 coding sequence is TGTGCCAGCAGCCAAGACGTTTTTAACTATGGCTACACCTTC. Its protein product is CASSQDVFNYGYTF.

This chain joins TRBV19 and TRBJ2-1, with 10 bases that match TRBD2. The CDR3 extends over 17 amino acids. Per the germline V gene, CDR1 is LNHDA and CDR2 is SQIVND (reference sequence). With V trimmed by 3 bases and J by 9 bases, 14 bases remained unmatched. CDR3 sequence: CASSILSRVAGGREQFF. For the CDR3, the DNA is TGTGCCAGTAGTATTCTTAGTCGGGTAGCGGGAGGTCGTGAGCAGTTCTTC.

This clone was picked up one time. The rearrangement joins TRBV5-8 to TRBJ1-2, with D tentatively TRBD1 (6 bases). The CDR3 totals 13 residues. Trimming shortened V by 6 bases and J by 2 bases, and 11 bases separated the two germline ends. CDR1 is SGHTS, CDR2 YDEGEE, per germline. As DNA, the CDR3 is TGTGCCAGCACATATCAGGGGAACTATGGCTACACCTTC. It specifies CASTYQGNYGYTF.

This clone was seen once. The CDR3 DNA is TGTGCCAGCAGCCTTCTTAATTCTGGGGCCAACGTCCTGACTTTC. Its protein product is CASSLLNSGANVLTF. The chain has TRBV7-2 and TRBJ2-6, with D unclear. The CDR3 covers 15 residues. Germline CDR1 reads SGHTA; CDR2 reads FQGNSA. Trimming took 5 bases from V and 1 from J, leaving 9 bases between them.

The genes are TRBV6-5 and TRBJ2-7; 7 bases are a match to TRBD2. Germline V gene lookup returns CDR1 MNHEY and CDR2 SVGAGI. This CDR3 has 14 amino acids. Losses at the gene ends were 2 bases for V and 2 bases for J; bases not matched to a gene: 3. The CDR3 is CASSYRDYTYEQYF. The CDR3 DNA reads as TGTGCCAGCAGTTACCGGGACTACACCTACGAGCAGTACTTC.

J is TRBJ2-2 and V is TRBV11-2; 7 bases line up with TRBD2. The CDR3 loop spans 16 amino acids. The junction had 8 bases not matched to a gene; V was cut back by 1 base and J by 6 bases. The germline CDR1 and CDR2 sequences are SGHAT and FQNNGV. CDR3 in amino acids: CASSLGVGGPSGELFF. In DNA, the CDR3 is TGTGCCAGCAGCTTAGGTGTGGGAGGGCCGTCCGGGGAGCTGTTTTTT.

V usage is TRBV28 and J usage is TRBJ1-4; 8 bases match TRBD1. Germline CDR1 MDHEN, CDR2 SYDVKM. V gave up 6 bases and J gave up 1 base; unmatched junction bases: 13. The CDR3 runs to 18 residues. The chain's CDR3 is CASRPDRGKDRTNEKLFF. The CDR3 bases are TGTGCCAGCAGACCCGACAGGGGCAAGGATCGAACTAATGAAAAACTGTTTTTT. Full variable domain (rest looked up from reference TRBV28 and TRBJ1-4): DVKVTQSSRYLVKRTGEKVFLECVQDMDHENMFWYRQDPGLGLRLIYFSYDVKMKEKGDIPEGYSVSREKKERFSLILESASTNQTSMYLCASRPDRGKDRTNEKLFFGSGTQLSVL.

This clone was seen a few times. This sequence joins TRBV11-2 and TRBJ1-1, with no clear D. The CDR3 contains 14 residues. CDR1 and CDR2 (germline): SGHAT, FQNNGV. The V gene lost 4 bases and the J gene lost 4 bases, with 13 bases spanning the gap. CDR3 amino acids: CASSSVRSSTEAFF. In nucleotides, the CDR3 is TGTGCCAGCAGCTCGGTCAGGTCCAGCACTGAAGCTTTCTTT. The full variable domain, its missing parts supplied by reference TRBV11-2 and TRBJ1-1, is EAGVAQSPRYKIIEKRQSVAFWCNPISGHATLYWYQQILGQGPKLLIQFQNNGVVDDSQLPKDRFSAERLKGVDSTLKIQPAKLEDSAVYLCASSSVRSSTEAFFGQGTRLTVV.

The chain has TRBV28 and TRBJ2-3, with 16 bases matching TRBD2. The CDR3 is made up of 20 amino acids. The J segment lost 4 bases and the V segment lost 4 bases, leaving 14 bases of the junction unmatched. Looked up from germline, CDR1 is MDHEN and CDR2 is SYDVKM. The CDR3 DNA sequence: TGTGCCAGCAGTTCAGGCCCGGGACTAGCGGGAGGGACCGGGGCAGATACGCAGTATTTT. It translates to CASSSGPGLAGGTGADTQYF.